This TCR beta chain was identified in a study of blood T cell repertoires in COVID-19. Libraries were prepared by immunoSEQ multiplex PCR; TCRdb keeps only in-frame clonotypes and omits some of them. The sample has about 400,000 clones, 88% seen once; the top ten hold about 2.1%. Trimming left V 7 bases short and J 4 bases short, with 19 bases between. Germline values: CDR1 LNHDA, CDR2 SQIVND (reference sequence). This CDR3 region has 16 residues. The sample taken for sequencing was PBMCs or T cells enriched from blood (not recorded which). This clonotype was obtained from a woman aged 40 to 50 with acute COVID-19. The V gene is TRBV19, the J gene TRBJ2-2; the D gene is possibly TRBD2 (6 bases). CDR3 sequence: CASTSRRASGTGELFF. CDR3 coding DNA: TGTGCCAGTACCTCGAGGAGGGCTTCGGGCACCGGGGAGCTGTTTTTT. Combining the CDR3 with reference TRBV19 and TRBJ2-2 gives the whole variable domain DGGITQSPKYLFRKEGQNVTLSCEQNLNHDAMYWYRQDPGQGLRLIYYSQIVNDFQKGDIAEGYSVSREKKESFPLTVTSAQKNPTAFYLCASTSRRASGTGELFFGEGSRLTVL.